The next 17 T cell receptor beta chains were all read from a single sample in a study of blood T cells in healthy people across ages. A sample-barcoded 5' primer and a J-beta primer mix were used in a second PCR of roughly 6 to 12 cycles. TCRdb re-analysed the 5' RACE reads in MiXCR, keeping a single row per CDR3 protein. The data show around 970,000 distinct CDR3 sequences, with about 53% seen just once and about a fifth held by the top ten. The sequencing sample was made of blood. The receptors here all came from a woman aged 55 to 70 in good health.

V gene TRBV25-1 combines with J gene TRBJ1-1; D possibly corresponds to TRBD1 (5 bases). V lost 4 bases and J lost 2, with 14 bases in between. Germline CDR1 reads MGHDK; CDR2 reads SYGVNS. The CDR3 has 15 amino acids. The CDR3 DNA reads as TGTGCCAGCAGTGCCGCCGCGGGGCTAAACACTGAAGCTTTCTTT. It specifies CASSAAAGLNTEAFF.

This chain uses TRBV7-9 with TRBJ2-3; TRBD1 matches at 8 bases. Germline CDR1 and CDR2: SEHNR and FQNEAQ (reference sequence). Trimming at V came to 8 bases and at J to 1 base, leaving 8 bases not matched to a gene. This CDR3 has 15 residues. CDR3 region: CASPSGTGGTDTQYF. CDR3 in DNA: TGTGCCAGCCCCTCCGGGACAGGAGGCACAGATACGCAGTATTTT.

The genes are TRBV28 and TRBJ2-7, with D unclear. The CDR3 runs 12 residues. V lost 6 bases and J 4 bases, leaving 10 bases between the germline ends. Germline CDR1 reads MDHEN; CDR2 reads SYDVKM. The CDR3 DNA reads TGTGCCAGCAGATACGACATATACGAGCAGTACTTC. Residues: CASRYDIYEQYF.

The rearrangement uses TRBV6-4 and TRBJ1-2; possibly TRBD1 for D (6 bases). V was shortened by 1 base and J by 4 bases, with 13 bases between the two germline ends. Germline CDR1 is MRHNA and CDR2 is SNTAGT. The CDR3 is 15 amino acids. CDR3 sequence reads: CASSDFPDSFYGYTF. CDR3 nucleotides: TGTGCCAGCAGTGACTTCCCGGACAGCTTCTATGGCTACACCTTC.

There are a few counts of this clonotype. V usage is TRBV20-1 and J usage is TRBJ2-5; D gene ambiguous. Between the trimmed V and J ends, which lost 5 bases and 5 bases, there was a span of 18 bases. This CDR3 region has 14 residues. Germline V gene data show CDR1 as DFQATT and CDR2 as SNEGSKA (reference sequence). CDR3 in DNA: TGCAGTGCTCGGACCCGGAGTGCAGTTGAGACCCAGTACTTC. This translates into CSARTRSAVETQYF.

This clonotype occurred a few times. The chain employs TRBV29-1 and TRBJ1-2, with D tentatively TRBD1 (6 bases). The germline V and J ends were trimmed by 3 bases and 5 bases, with 16 bases remaining between them. Germline V gene data show CDR1 as SQVTM and CDR2 as ANQGSEA. This CDR3 is 14 amino acids long. The CDR3 DNA sequence: TGCAGCGTTGAGGGGGCGTCTATGGGATATGGCTACACCTTC. This sequence encodes CSVEGASMGYGYTF.

The chain links TRBV20-1 to TRBJ2-1, with D maybe TRBD2 (6 bases). This CDR3 is built from 17 residues. The V gene lost 5 bases and the J gene lost 9 bases, with 29 bases spanning the gap. Germline CDR1 reads DFQATT; CDR2 reads SNEGSKA (reference sequence). As DNA, the CDR3 is TGCAGTGCTCCAACCGGGCGCGGCGGGGTCGCGGTGGGTGAGCAGTTCTTC. Its translation is CSAPTGRGGVAVGEQFF.

The rearrangement uses TRBV7-2 and TRBJ1-2; 12 bases fit TRBD1. This CDR3 has 15 residues. Germline loops: CDR1 SGHTA, CDR2 FQGNSA. After removal of 4 bases from V and 3 bases from J, the junction contained 3 bases not matched to a gene. The CDR3, as DNA: TGTGCCAGCAGCTCCGGGACAGGGGGCTACTATGGCTACACCTTC. Its protein is CASSSGTGGYYGYTF.

This clonotype was seen only a few times. The chain recombines TRBV7-6 with TRBJ2-2; D call uncertain. CDR1 and CDR2 from the germline V gene are SGHVS and FNYEAQ. Trimming left V 5 bases short and J 0 bases short, with 13 bases between. The CDR3 covers 16 residues. CDR3 sequence: CASSLDWDSNTGELFF. The CDR3 coding sequence is TGTGCCAGCAGCCTCGATTGGGATTCGAACACCGGGGAGCTGTTTTTT.

This clonotype was seen a handful of times. The chain joins TRBV4-2 to TRBJ2-5; TRBD1 or TRBD2 may be the D gene (5 bases each). Trimming removed 0 bases from V and 0 bases from J, with 8 bases in between. Germline V lookup: CDR1 LGHNA, CDR2 YNFKEQ. The CDR3 covers 15 residues. The DNA of the CDR3 is TGTGCCAGCAGCCAAGATCTGGGGGACCAAGAGACCCAGTACTTC. It codes for CASSQDLGDQETQYF.

The chain carries TRBV12-3 or TRBV12-4 and TRBJ2-4; no firm D call. This CDR3 spans 14 amino acids. V was cut by 6 bases and J by 9 bases, with 18 bases left in between. CDR3 nucleotides: TGTGCCAGCAGACCAGACCCGGATGGGGTCATTCAGTACTTC. Translated, it gives CASRPDPDGVIQYF.

In its sample, this clonotype was seen a few times. The chain couples TRBV25-1 to TRBJ2-7; D might be TRBD1 (6 bases). Germline V gene data show CDR1 as MGHDK and CDR2 as SYGVNS. The V end lost 3 bases, the J end lost 3 bases, and 12 bases lay between the germline ends. The CDR3 loop spans 14 amino acids. CDR3 amino acids: CASSDNRAIYEQYF. DNA of the CDR3: TGTGCCAGCAGTGATAACAGGGCAATCTACGAGCAGTACTTC.

This clonotype was recorded a few times. The chain is built from TRBV4-3 and TRBJ2-4; D is unclear. The DNA end lines up better with TRBJ2-7; the J call may be wrong. This CDR3 spans 15 amino acids. Germline lookup yields CDR1 LGHNA and CDR2 YSLEER. The chain's CDR3 is CASSQYQDPAYEQYF. The CDR3 region has the DNA TGCGCCAGCAGCCAATACCAGGATCCCGCCTACGAGCAGTACTTC.

The rearrangement links TRBV25-1 to TRBJ2-7; 10 nucleotides agree with TRBD1. V shed 2 bases, J shed 5 bases, and the junction held 6 bases outside the gene matches. This CDR3 contains 15 residues. Germline CDR1 reads MGHDK; CDR2 reads SYGVNS. Here the CDR3 DNA reads TGTGCCAGCAGTGAAGCCGGGACAGGGGTGAACGAGCAGTACTTC. This translates into CASSEAGTGVNEQYF.

V gene TRBV29-1 combines with J gene TRBJ2-1, with 7 bases identical to TRBD2. The V gene's germline CDR1 is SQVTM and CDR2 ANQGSEA. This CDR3 has 12 amino acids. The V gene end was trimmed by 3 bases and the J gene end by 6 bases; junction bases not matched to a gene: 2. For the CDR3, the DNA is TGCAGCGTTGAGGGAGGGAGCAATGAGCAGTTCTTC. Its protein product is CSVEGGSNEQFF.

This clonotype has a handful of counts. The chain carries TRBV12-3 or TRBV12-4 and TRBJ1-3; D is uncertain. The ends were cut back, 4 bases at V and 3 bases at J, with 4 bases in the middle. The CDR3 is made up of 12 amino acids. CDR3 in amino acids: CASSSVGNTIYF. CDR3 in DNA: TGTGCCAGCAGTTCGGTTGGAAACACCATATATTTT.

The DNA for the CDR3 is TGTGCCAGCAGTTGGGGCGCCGGAGGAGGGGGCGACTCCTACAATGAGCAGTTCTTC. Protein: CASSWGAGGGGDSYNEQFF. The rearrangement links TRBV28 to TRBJ2-1, with D perhaps TRBD1 (7 bases). CDR1 is MDHEN, CDR2 SYDVKM, per germline. Trimming removed 4 bases at V and 0 bases at J, with 22 bases between. The CDR3 extends over 19 amino acids.